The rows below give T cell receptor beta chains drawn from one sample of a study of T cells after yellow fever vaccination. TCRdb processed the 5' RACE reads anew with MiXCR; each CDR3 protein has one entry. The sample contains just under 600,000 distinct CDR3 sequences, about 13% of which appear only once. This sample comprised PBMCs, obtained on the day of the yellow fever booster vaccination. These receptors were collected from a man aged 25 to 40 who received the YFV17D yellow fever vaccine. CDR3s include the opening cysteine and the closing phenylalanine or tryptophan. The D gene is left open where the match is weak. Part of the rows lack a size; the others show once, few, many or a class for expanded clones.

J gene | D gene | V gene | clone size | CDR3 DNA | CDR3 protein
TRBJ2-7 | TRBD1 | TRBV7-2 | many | TGTGCCAGCAGCTTAGCGGCGGGACAGGGGATCCACGAGCAGTACTTC | CASSLAAGQGIHEQYF
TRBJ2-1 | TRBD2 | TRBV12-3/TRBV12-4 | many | TGTGCCAGCAGTTTACGACTAGCGGCGAATGAGCAGTTCTTC | CASSLRLAANEQFF
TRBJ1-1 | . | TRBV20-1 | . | TGCAGTGCTAGCCAGGGGAACACTGAAGCTTTCTTT | CSASQGNTEAFF
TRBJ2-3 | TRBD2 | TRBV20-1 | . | TGCAGTGCCGTCCCCTGGGAGGGGACAGATACGCAGTATTTT | CSAVPWEGTDTQYF
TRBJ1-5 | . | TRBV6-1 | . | TGTGCCAGCAGTGAAAATGGGAATCAGCCCCAGCATTTT | CASSENGNQPQHF
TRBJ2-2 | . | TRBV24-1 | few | TGTGCCACCAGTGTGGACACCGGGGAGCTGTTTTTT | CATSVDTGELFF
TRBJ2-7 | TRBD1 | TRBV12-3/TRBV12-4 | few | TGTGCCACCAGACAGGGGTCCTACGAGCAGTACTTC | CATRQGSYEQYF
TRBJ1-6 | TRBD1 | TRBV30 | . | TGTGCCTGGAGTGTAAAATCAGGGGGCTCACCCCTCCACTTT | CAWSVKSGGSPLHF
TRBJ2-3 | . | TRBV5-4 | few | TGTGCCAGCAGCCGGGTTCTAGATACGCAGTATTTT | CASSRVLDTQYF
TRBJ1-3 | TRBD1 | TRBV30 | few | TGTGCCTGGAGGAGGGAACAGGGGCTCACCATATATTTT | CAWRREQGLTIYF
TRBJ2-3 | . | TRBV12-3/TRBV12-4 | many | TGTGCCAGCAGTTACAGGGATACGCAGTATTTT | CASSYRDTQYF
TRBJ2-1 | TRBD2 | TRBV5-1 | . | TGCGCCAGCAGCTTGTTTTCCCCGCCGGGAGGACGGCAGCAGTTCTTC | CASSLFSPPGGRQQFF
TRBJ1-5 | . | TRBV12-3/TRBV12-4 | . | TGTGCCAGCAGTTTTAGGGCGAGGGTGGATCAGCCCCAGCATTTT | CASSFRARVDQPQHF
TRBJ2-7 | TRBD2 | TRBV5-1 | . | TGCGCCAGCAGCCTAGAAGGACTAGCGGGATTCGAGCAGTACTTC | CASSLEGLAGFEQYF
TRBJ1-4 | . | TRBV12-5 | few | TGTGCTAGTGGTTTGCCCGGGACCGAAAAACTGTTTTTT | CASGLPGTEKLFF
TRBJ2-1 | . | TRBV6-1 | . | TGTGCCAGCAGGGAATCAGGGCGAGGGGGTGAGCAGTTCTTC | CASRESGRGGEQFF
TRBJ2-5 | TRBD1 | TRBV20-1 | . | TGCAGTGCTGGACAGGCGCAAGAGACCCAGTACTTC | CSAGQAQETQYF
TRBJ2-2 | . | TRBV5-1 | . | TGCGCCAGCAGCTTGGACCCGGACGGAACGGGCACCGGGGAGCTGTTTTTT | CASSLDPDGTGTGELFF
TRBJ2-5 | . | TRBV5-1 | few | TGCGCCAGCAGGGACACAGGGGGGGCAGAGACCCAGTACTTC | CASRDTGGAETQYF
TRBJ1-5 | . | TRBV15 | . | TGTGCCACCAGCAGAGGAGGAGGGAGGCAGCCCCAGCATTTT | CATSRGGGRQPQHF
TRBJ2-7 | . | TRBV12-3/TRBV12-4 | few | TGTGCCAGCAGTTTCTCTGGCGGAATCGGCGAGCAGTACTTC | CASSFSGGIGEQYF
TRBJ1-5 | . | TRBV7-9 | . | TGTGCCAGCAGCCGAGGGGTGGGCAATCAGCCCCAGCATTTT | CASSRGVGNQPQHF
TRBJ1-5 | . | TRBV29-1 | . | TGCAGCGTAGCAGGACTGGTCAATCAGCCCCAGCATTTT | CSVAGLVNQPQHF